The 18 T cell receptor beta chains in this list originate from one sample, sequenced in a study of CD8+CD57+ T cells in acquired aplastic anemia. TCR beta VDJ and CDR3 were profiled, and genomic DNA was the template. TCRdb re-derived calls from the reads in MiXCR, one entry per CDR3 protein. The data show 190,000 or so distinct CDR3 sequences, over 55% seen once. Input material: sorted CD4+, CD8+, or CD8+CD57+ T cells (not recorded which) from PBMCs. The receptors were sampled from a human donor in good health.

The DNA for the CDR3 is TGTGCCAGCAGCCCCCACGAAGGGAACACTGAAGCTTTCTTT. Its translation is CASSPHEGNTEAFF. The rearrangement uses TRBV9 and TRBJ1-1; no clear D gene. CDR3 length: 14 residues. Germline loops: CDR1 SGDLS, CDR2 YYNGEE. Trimming pared 4 bases from V and 1 base from J, leaving 11 bases between.

The chain combines TRBV15 with TRBJ1-3, with D perhaps TRBD1 (5 bases). Germline V CDR1 and CDR2: LNHNV, YYDKDF (reference sequence). The CDR3 has 18 amino acids. The V end was cut by 0 bases, the J end by 2 bases, with 17 bases between. The CDR3 DNA reads as TGTGCCACCAGCAGAGATCTGGACATATTCAGCACTGGAAACACCATATATTTT. It yields the protein CATSRDLDIFSTGNTIYF.

This clonotype has just one count. The rearrangement links TRBV24-1 to TRBJ2-7, with 8 positions matching TRBD1. Germline V gene sequence: CDR1 KGHDR, CDR2 SFDVKD. Trimming at V came to 4 bases and at J to 7 bases, leaving 14 bases not matched to a gene. CDR3 length: 16 amino acids. In DNA form, the CDR3 reads TGTGCCACCAGTGACTCGGACAGGGATCCCAGGAATGAGCAGTACTTC. Protein sequence: CATSDSDRDPRNEQYF.

Concerning this clonotype itself: A much larger clone differs from this one at a single base, so this may be a read error. V gene TRBV6-5 combines with J gene TRBJ2-1, with TRBD2 matching 8 bases. V dropped 7 bases and J dropped 8; count of bases not matched to a gene: 10. Looked up from germline, CDR1 is MNHEY and CDR2 is SVGAGI. The CDR3 is 14 amino acids. Here the CDR3 DNA reads TGTGCCAGCACTCCGGGAGGGCCTATCGATGAGCAGTTCTTC. Protein sequence: CASTPGGPIDEQFF.

As DNA, the CDR3 is TGTGCCAGCAGTGACGACCGGGACAGTCGCAATCAGCCCCAGCATTTT. It is translated as CASSDDRDSRNQPQHF. This chain connects TRBV6-1 to TRBJ1-5; 7 bases are a match to TRBD1. The germline V gene encodes CDR1 MNHNS and CDR2 SASEGT. Trimming at V came to 3 bases and at J to 2 bases, leaving 7 bases not matched to a gene. The CDR3 loop spans 16 amino acids.

This clonotype has a count of ten or more. The rearrangement uses TRBV6-4 and TRBJ2-1; 10 bases fit TRBD2. This CDR3 comprises 15 residues. V was pared by 5 bases and J by 5 bases, with 6 bases of the junction left unmatched. CDR1 is MRHNA and CDR2 is SNTAGT in the germline V gene. CDR3 DNA sequence: TGTGCCAGCAGTCCCCTAGCGGGGGCGCACAATGAGCAGTTCTTC. Residues: CASSPLAGAHNEQFF.

The rearrangement joins TRBV9 to TRBJ1-4, with D possibly being TRBD1 (6 bases). Trimming took 4 bases from V and 4 from J, leaving 14 bases between them. CDR1 is SGDLS and CDR2 is YYNGEE in the germline V gene. This CDR3 comprises 15 residues. The DNA for the CDR3 is TGTGCCAGCAGCCCCAGAGGACAGTTTAATGAAAAACTGTTTTTT. It is translated as CASSPRGQFNEKLFF. Variable domain in full (rest from reference TRBV9 and TRBJ1-4): DSGVTQTPKHLITATGQRVTLRCSPRSGDLSVYWYQQSLDQGLQFLIQYYNGEERAKGNILERFSAQQFPDLHSELNLSSLELGDSALYFCASSPRGQFNEKLFFGSGTQLSVL.

In the case of this clonotype: Sequence at one end of the junction differs from germline and may be a read error. The chain links TRBV29-1 to TRBJ2-5; a weak D match, TRBD2 (7 bases). The germline V gene has CDR1 SQVTM and CDR2 ANQGSEA. This CDR3 has 12 residues. CDR3 amino acids: CSVLRGQGTQYF. CDR3 sequence (DNA): TGCAGCGTGCTGCGGGGGCAAGGGACCCAGTACTTC.

For the CDR3, the DNA is TGTGCCAGCAGTGAAACTAGGAGGAGCACAGATACGCAGTATTTT. This encodes CASSETRRSTDTQYF. V usage is TRBV25-1 and J usage is TRBJ2-3; possible D gene TRBD2, 5 bases. V lost 2 bases to trimming and J lost 0 bases, with 9 bases between them. CDR1 and CDR2 (germline): MGHDK, SYGVNS. The CDR3 covers 15 residues.

This clonotype showed up many times. The CDR3 DNA is TGCAGTGCTAGAGCGGCAGATACGCAGTATTTT. Translation gives CSARAADTQYF. The chain links TRBV20-1 to TRBJ2-3; D not certain. Per the germline V gene, CDR1 is DFQATT and CDR2 is SNEGSKA (reference sequence). Between the trimmed V and J ends, which lost 1 base and 4 bases, there was a span of 3 bases. The CDR3 spans 11 residues.

In its sample, this clonotype was seen once. V gene TRBV20-1 combines with J gene TRBJ2-1; possible D gene TRBD2, 6 bases. V lost 8 bases to trimming and J lost 1 base, with 12 bases between them. CDR3 length: 13 amino acids. Germline V lookup: CDR1 DFQATT, CDR2 SNEGSKA (reference sequence). CDR3 region: CSYYSGSYNEQFF. In DNA form, the CDR3 reads TGCAGTTATTATAGCGGATCCTACAATGAGCAGTTCTTC.

This chain uses TRBV10-3 with TRBJ1-2; D is ambiguous. In germline, CDR1 is ENHRY, CDR2 SYGVKD. There are 12 residues in the CDR3. Trimming stripped 2 bases from V and 7 bases from J, with 8 bases between. CDR3 residues: CAISEAAIGYTF. For the CDR3, the DNA is TGTGCCATCAGTGAGGCCGCGATTGGCTACACCTTC.

Only a few counts were recorded for this clonotype. The chain is built from TRBV4-1 and TRBJ1-2; 10 nucleotides agree with TRBD1. J was trimmed by 8 bases and V by 3 bases; bases with no gene match: 6. This CDR3 has 14 amino acids. Germline V CDR1 and CDR2: MGHRA, YSYEKL. The CDR3 DNA reads as TGCGCCAGCAGCCAGCCGACAGGGGGCGAGGGCTACACCTTC. Its translation: CASSQPTGGEGYTF.

The chain couples TRBV29-1 to TRBJ2-1, with D uncertain. Trimming took 7 bases from V and 8 from J, leaving 24 bases between them. CDR3 length: 15 amino acids. Germline loops: CDR1 SQVTM, CDR2 ANQGSEA. The CDR3 sequence: CSASSPSGVGDEQFF. The CDR3 DNA is TGCAGCGCCAGCAGCCCGTCGGGTGTTGGGGATGAGCAGTTCTTC.

This clonotype was counted many times. The V and J genes are TRBV5-6 and TRBJ1-1; perhaps TRBD1 as D (5 bases). Trimming removed 4 bases from V and 4 bases from J, with 11 bases in between. The CDR3 totals 13 residues. Per germline, CDR1 SGHDT and CDR2 YYEEEE. The CDR3 sequence: CASSPVGGTEAFF. In nucleotides, the CDR3 is TGTGCCAGCAGCCCGGTGGGGGGCACTGAAGCTTTCTTT.

In regard to this clonotype: No DNA is shown, since the ends of the CDR3 on it are uncertain; the CDR3 is the one TCRdb lists. This chain connects TRBV29-1 to TRBJ2-7; the table's D call, TRBD2, was not checked against the DNA. In germline, CDR1 is SQVTM, CDR2 ANQGSEA. A total of 11 residues make up the CDR3, ends included. CDR3 loop: CSVGEGSFTYF.

The V and J genes are TRBV7-2 and TRBJ1-2; D not certain. The CDR3 sequence is 13 residues long. The germline V and J ends were trimmed by 3 bases and 13 bases, with 18 bases remaining between them. Germline V gene sequence: CDR1 SGHTA, CDR2 FQGNSA. The DNA for the CDR3 is TGTGCCAGCAGCTTGGACCCTAGAACGACTAGCACCTTC. It specifies CASSLDPRTTSTF.

In this sample, this clonotype turned up many times. This chain links TRBV7-9 with TRBJ2-5; no clear D. Germline CDR1 reads SEHNR; CDR2 reads FQNEAQ (reference sequence). CDR3 length: 13 amino acids. V lost 1 base and J lost 3, with 6 bases in between. CDR3 DNA sequence: TGTGCCAGCAGCTTAGAGCTAGAAGAGACCCAGTACTTC. It yields the protein CASSLELEETQYF.